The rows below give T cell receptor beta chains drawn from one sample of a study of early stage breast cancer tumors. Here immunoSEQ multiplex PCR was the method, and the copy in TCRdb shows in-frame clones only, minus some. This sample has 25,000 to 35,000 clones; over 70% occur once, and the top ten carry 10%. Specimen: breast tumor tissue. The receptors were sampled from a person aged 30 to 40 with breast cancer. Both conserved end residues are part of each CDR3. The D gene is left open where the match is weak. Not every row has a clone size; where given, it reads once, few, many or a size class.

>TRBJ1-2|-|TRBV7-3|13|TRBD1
CASSQDRDYGYTF
TGTGCCAGCAGCCAGGACAGGGACTATGGCTACACCTTC
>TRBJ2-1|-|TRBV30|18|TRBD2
CAWRAHSVASGSTNEQFF
TGTGCCTGGAGGGCTCATTCCGTGGCTAGCGGGAGTACGAATGAGCAGTTCTTC
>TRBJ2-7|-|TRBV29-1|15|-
CSVEVAGAGSYEQYF
TGCAGCGTTGAAGTTGCTGGGGCCGGGAGCTACGAGCAGTACTTC
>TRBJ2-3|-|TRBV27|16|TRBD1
CASSLGRTGGTDTQYF
TGTGCCAGCAGTTTAGGTCGGACAGGGGGCACAGATACGCAGTATTTT
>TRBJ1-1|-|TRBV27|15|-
CASSSPVASRTEAFF
TGTGCCAGCAGTTCTCCTGTCGCAAGCAGGACTGAAGCTTTCTTT
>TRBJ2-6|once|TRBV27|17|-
CASSFLGTSSGANVLTF
TGTGCCAGCAGTTTTTTGGGGACCTCCTCTGGGGCCAACGTCCTGACTTTC
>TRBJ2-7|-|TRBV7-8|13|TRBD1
CASSFDRVYEQYF
TGTGCCAGCAGCTTCGACAGGGTTTACGAGCAGTACTTC
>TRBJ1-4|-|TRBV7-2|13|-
CASRLGSYEKLFF
TGTGCCAGCAGGTTGGGATCTTATGAAAAACTGTTTTTT
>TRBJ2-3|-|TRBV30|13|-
CAWSVGVGDTQYF
TGTGCCTGGAGTGTTGGAGTGGGGGATACGCAGTATTTT
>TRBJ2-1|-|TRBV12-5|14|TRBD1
CASCWDSPYNEQFF
TGTGCTAGTTGTTGGGACAGCCCCTACAATGAGCAGTTCTTC
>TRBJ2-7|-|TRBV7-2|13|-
CASSPDRAYEQYF
TGTGCCAGCAGCCCCGACAGAGCCTACGAGCAGTACTTC
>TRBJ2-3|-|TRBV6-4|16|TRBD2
CASSDSASGITDTQYF
TGTGCCAGCAGTGACTCGGCTAGCGGGATCACAGATACGCAGTATTTT
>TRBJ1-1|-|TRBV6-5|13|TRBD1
CASSLQGITEAFF
TGTGCCAGCAGTTTACAGGGGATCACTGAAGCTTTCTTT
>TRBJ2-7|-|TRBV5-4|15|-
CASSLSASASYEQYF
TGTGCCAGCAGCTTGTCGGCTAGCGCCTCCTACGAGCAGTACTTC
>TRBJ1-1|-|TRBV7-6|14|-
CASSLQAMNTEAFF
TGTGCCAGCAGCTTACAGGCTATGAACACTGAAGCTTTCTTT
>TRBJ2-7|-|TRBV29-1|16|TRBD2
CSVEERLAGGSYEQYF
TGCAGCGTTGAAGAGCGACTAGCGGGAGGCTCCTACGAGCAGTACTTC
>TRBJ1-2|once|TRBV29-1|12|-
CSVGSTNYGYTF
TGCAGCGTTGGTAGTACTAACTATGGCTACACCTTC
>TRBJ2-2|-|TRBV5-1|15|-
CASSLPATNTGELFF
TGCGCCAGCAGCTTGCCAGCTACGAACACCGGGGAGCTGTTTTTT
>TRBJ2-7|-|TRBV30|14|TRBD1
CAWTDRVRTYEQYF
TGTGCCTGGACTGACAGGGTAAGGACCTACGAGCAGTACTTC
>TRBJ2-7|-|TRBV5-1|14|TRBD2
CASSFYGRVYEQYF
TGCGCCAGCAGCTTCTACGGGAGGGTCTACGAGCAGTACTTC
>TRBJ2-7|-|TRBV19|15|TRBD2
CASSTGLAGAPEQYF
TGTGCCAGTAGTACGGGACTAGCGGGAGCTCCCGAGCAGTACTTC
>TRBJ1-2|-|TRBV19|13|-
CASRPRDNYGYTF
TGTGCCAGTAGACCCCGGGACAACTATGGCTACACCTTC